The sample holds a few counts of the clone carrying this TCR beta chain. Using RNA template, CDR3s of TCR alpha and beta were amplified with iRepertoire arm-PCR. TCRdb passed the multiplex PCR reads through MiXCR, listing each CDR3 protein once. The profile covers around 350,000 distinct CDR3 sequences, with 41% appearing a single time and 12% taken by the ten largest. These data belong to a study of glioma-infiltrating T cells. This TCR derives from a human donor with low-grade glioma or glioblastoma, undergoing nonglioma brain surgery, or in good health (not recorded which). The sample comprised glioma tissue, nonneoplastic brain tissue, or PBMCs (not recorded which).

The CDR3 region has the DNA TGTGCCAGCAGTGAGGGAAGGGGGGGAGAGCAGTACTTC. Translating it yields CASSEGRGGEQYF. V is TRBV25-1 and J is TRBJ2-7; D perhaps matches TRBD2 (7 bases). CDR1 is MGHDK, CDR2 SYGVNS, per germline. Trimming cost V 3 bases and J 7 bases, with 13 bases left between them. The CDR3 totals 13 residues.